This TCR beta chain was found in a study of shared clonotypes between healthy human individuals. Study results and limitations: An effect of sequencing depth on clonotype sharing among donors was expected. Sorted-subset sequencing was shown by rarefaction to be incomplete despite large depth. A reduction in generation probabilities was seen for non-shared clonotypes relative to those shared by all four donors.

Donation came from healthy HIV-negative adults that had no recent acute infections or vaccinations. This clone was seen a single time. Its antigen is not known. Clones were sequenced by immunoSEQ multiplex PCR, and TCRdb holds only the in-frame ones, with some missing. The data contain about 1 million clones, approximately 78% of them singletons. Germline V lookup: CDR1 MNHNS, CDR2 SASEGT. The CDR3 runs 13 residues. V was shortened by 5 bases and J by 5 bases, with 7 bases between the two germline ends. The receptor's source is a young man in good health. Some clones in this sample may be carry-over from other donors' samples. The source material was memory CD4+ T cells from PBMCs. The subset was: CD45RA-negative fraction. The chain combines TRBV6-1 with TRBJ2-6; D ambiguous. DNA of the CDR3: TGTGCCAGCAGTTTTACTTGGGCCAACGTCCTGACTTTC. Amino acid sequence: CASSFTWANVLTF.